Below, 21 T cell receptor beta chains from the same sample are listed, as sequenced in a study of identical twins. TCRdb analysed the 5' RACE reads with MiXCR anew, one entry per CDR3 protein. The profile shows 250,000 to 350,000 distinct CDR3 sequences, under 9% of them singletons. The sample was also linked to a second study, of yellow fever vaccine responses in identical twins.

Sequenced: memory (CD45RO+) T cells sorted from blood. These receptors were taken from a woman in her late teens or twenties in good health.

The table lists this clonotype with many counts. This rearrangement joins TRBV20-1 to TRBJ2-1; TRBD1 matches 8 bases. Germline V gene lookup returns CDR1 DFQATT and CDR2 SNEGSKA (reference sequence). Trimming removed 3 bases from V and 7 bases from J; junction bases left unmatched: 8. The CDR3 has 14 amino acids. CDR3 region: CSASKGTGGNEQFF. The DNA of the CDR3 is TGCAGTGCTAGTAAAGGAACAGGGGGTAATGAGCAGTTCTTC.

The sample holds many counts of this clonotype. The genes are TRBV10-3 and TRBJ2-1; 7 positions match TRBD2. Looked up from germline, CDR1 is ENHRY and CDR2 is SYGVKD. V was pared by 7 bases and J by 4 bases, with 4 bases of the junction left unmatched. There are 13 residues in the CDR3. CDR3 DNA: TGTGCCATCACGGCTAGCGGATACAATGAGCAGTTCTTC. It codes for CAITASGYNEQFF.

In its sample, this clonotype was seen many times. The chain joins TRBV12-3 or TRBV12-4 to TRBJ2-1; 16 nucleotides agree with TRBD2. The CDR3 covers 17 residues. J lost 0 bases, V lost 10 bases, and 6 bases had no gene match. The DNA of the CDR3 is TGTGCCACCGGGACTAGCGGGGGGGGGAGCTCCTACAATGAGCAGTTCTTC. It encodes CATGTSGGGSSYNEQFF.

This clonotype was detected only a few times. The chain couples TRBV14 to TRBJ2-5, with a possible D match to TRBD1 (6 bases). CDR1 SGHDN and CDR2 FVKESK come from the germline V gene. The CDR3 runs to 16 residues. Trimming shortened V by 4 bases and J by 8 bases, and 23 bases separated the two germline ends. CDR3 nucleotides: TGTGCCAGCAGCCCATTGGGGGCAGGACCGAGAATAACCCAGTACTTC. It translates to CASSPLGAGPRITQYF. Based on the CDR3 plus reference TRBV14 and TRBJ2-5, the full variable domain is EAGVTQFPSHSVIEKGQTVTLRCDPISGHDNLYWYRRVMGKEIKFLLHFVKESKQDESGMPNNRFLAERTGGTYSTLKVQPAELEDSGVYFCASSPLGAGPRITQYFGPGTRLLVL.

This clonotype was seen a handful of times. V usage is TRBV6-1 and J usage is TRBJ1-6; 8 bases fit TRBD1. The germline V gene encodes CDR1 MNHNS and CDR2 SASEGT. The CDR3 extends over 15 amino acids. With V trimmed by 2 bases and J by 7 bases, 4 bases remained unmatched. DNA for the CDR3: TGTGCCAGCAGTGAAATGACAGGGGTAAATTCACCCCTCCACTTT. Protein: CASSEMTGVNSPLHF.

The gene calls are TRBV10-1 and TRBJ2-3; maybe TRBD1 (6 bases). CDR1 and CDR2 (germline): WNHNN, SYGVQD (reference sequence). The CDR3 has 14 residues. V shed 4 bases and J shed 6 bases, with 14 bases lying between them. This chain's CDR3 is CASSADRRADTQYF. CDR3 nucleotide sequence: TGCGCCAGCAGTGCGGACAGAAGGGCCGATACGCAGTATTTT.

The chain is built from TRBV25-1 and TRBJ2-2; 8 nucleotides line up with TRBD2. Germline CDR1 and CDR2: MGHDK and SYGVNS. With V trimmed by 4 bases and J by 0 bases, 10 bases remained unmatched. The CDR3 has 18 amino acids. This chain's CDR3 is CASSAHPGTRSNTGELFF. The CDR3 nucleotides are TGTGCCAGCAGTGCCCACCCGGGGACTAGGTCGAACACCGGGGAGCTGTTTTTT.

Many counts were recorded for this clonotype. This chain links TRBV3-1 with TRBJ2-5, with D unclear. V was shortened by 0 bases and J by 2 bases, with 10 bases between the two germline ends. Germline assignment: CDR1 LGHDT and CDR2 YNNKEL (reference sequence). CDR3 size: 15 residues. The DNA of the CDR3 is TGTGCCAGCAGCCAAGATCCGGCAACACAAGAGACCCAGTACTTC. This encodes CASSQDPATQETQYF.

This clonotype was counted a few times. The chain couples TRBV5-5 to TRBJ2-2; 11 bases fit TRBD1. Germline V gives CDR1 SGHKS, CDR2 YYEKEE (reference sequence). The length of the CDR3 is 15 residues. Germline trimming cut 4 bases from V and 3 bases from J; bases unmatched to any gene: 2. CDR3 loop: CASSGQGADTGELFF. The CDR3 coding sequence is TGTGCCAGCAGCGGACAGGGGGCGGACACCGGGGAGCTGTTTTTT.

The chain combines TRBV20-1 with TRBJ1-1, with D unresolved. The germline CDR1 and CDR2 sequences are DFQATT and SNEGSKA (reference sequence). CDR3 size: 12 residues. V was cut by 1 base and J by 5 bases, with 8 bases left in between. The CDR3 is CSARVGETEAFF. CDR3 DNA: TGCAGTGCTAGAGTAGGTGAAACTGAAGCTTTCTTT.

The sample holds many counts of this clonotype. The V call is TRBV7-9, the J call TRBJ2-1; D is unresolved. Per germline, CDR1 SEHNR and CDR2 FQNEAQ (reference sequence). V lost 5 bases, J lost 8 bases, and 7 bases lay in between. The CDR3 contains 11 residues. CDR3 sequence reads: CASSTLYEQFF. The CDR3 DNA reads as TGTGCCAGCAGCACTTTATATGAGCAGTTCTTC.

This clonotype has just a few counts. J is TRBJ2-2 and V is TRBV6-1, with D possibly matching TRBD2 (6 bases). The CDR3 is 13 amino acids. V dropped 6 bases and J dropped 7 bases, with 12 bases sitting between them. Germline V gene sequence: CDR1 MNHNS, CDR2 SASEGT. CDR3 nucleotides: TGTGCCAGCAGGCGGGGTCGGGACGGGGAGCTGTTTTTT. Translated, it gives CASRRGRDGELFF.

This clonotype was detected a few times. The V and J genes are TRBV11-1 and TRBJ2-6; 9 bases align to TRBD1. The CDR3 totals 19 residues. V was pared by 4 bases and J by 0 bases, with 10 bases of the junction left unmatched. Germline assignment: CDR1 SGHAT and CDR2 FQDESV (reference sequence). CDR3 region: CASSSRTGEGSSGANVLTF. The CDR3 DNA is TGTGCCAGCAGCTCTAGGACAGGGGAAGGGAGCTCTGGGGCCAACGTCCTGACTTTC.

Many counts were recorded for this clonotype. This chain uses TRBV5-1 with TRBJ1-1, with D unclear. CDR1 and CDR2 (germline): SGHRS, YFSETQ. V lost 5 bases to trimming and J lost 0 bases, with 11 bases between them. The CDR3 has 14 amino acids. The CDR3 DNA reads as TGCGCCAGCAGGCCTATCGGAGTGAACACTGAAGCTTTCTTT. Its protein product is CASRPIGVNTEAFF.

This clonotype was observed a handful of times. V and J are TRBV25-1 and TRBJ1-2; a weak D match, TRBD1 (6 bases). The CDR3 is 13 residues long. Germline lookup yields CDR1 MGHDK and CDR2 SYGVNS. V was shortened by 4 bases and J by 5 bases, with 11 bases between the two germline ends. The DNA for the CDR3 is TGTGCCAGCAGTGCGACAGGAGATTATGGCTACACCTTC. This gives the protein CASSATGDYGYTF.

The CDR3 loop reads CASSDPGLADPPAYEQYF. The DNA for the CDR3 is TGTGCCAGCAGTGATCCGGGACTAGCGGACCCACCGGCCTACGAGCAGTACTTC. This rearrangement joins TRBV27 to TRBJ2-7; TRBD2 matches 11 bases. This CDR3 has 18 residues. J lost 2 bases, V lost 5 bases, and 14 bases had no gene match. Germline CDR1 is MNHEY and CDR2 is SMNVEV (reference sequence).

Ten or more counts support this clonotype. V gene TRBV5-1 combines with J gene TRBJ2-3, with 14 bases fitting TRBD2. V shed 4 bases and J 5 bases; nucleotides not matched to a gene: 12. Germline V gives CDR1 SGHRS, CDR2 YFSETQ. The CDR3 runs 18 residues. DNA of the CDR3: TGCGCCAGCAGCCCGTCCGGGACTAGCGGGGGTCGTGGAGATACGCAGTATTTT. Amino acid sequence: CASSPSGTSGGRGDTQYF.

This clonotype was seen repeatedly, ten times or more. V gene TRBV25-1 combines with J gene TRBJ2-3, with TRBD2 as a possible D gene (5 bases). Between the trimmed V and J ends, which lost 2 bases and 1 base, there was a span of 10 bases. Per the germline V gene, CDR1 is MGHDK and CDR2 is SYGVNS. The CDR3 length is 15 residues. The CDR3 reads CASSEGGVGTDTQYF. CDR3 bases: TGTGCCAGCAGTGAAGGAGGAGTTGGCACAGATACGCAGTATTTT.

This clonotype was seen a few times. The chain links TRBV27 to TRBJ2-7; D remains ambiguous. Germline CDR1 and CDR2: MNHEY and SMNVEV (reference sequence). V gave up 7 bases and J gave up 2 bases, with 12 bases separating them. The CDR3 is 13 residues long. The CDR3 sequence: CASKSDAAYEQYV. The CDR3 coding sequence is TGTGCCAGCAAATCGGACGCGGCCTACGAGCAGTACGTC.

This clonotype was counted ten times or more. The rearrangement uses TRBV5-8 and TRBJ1-2, with D hard to call. CDR1 SGHTS and CDR2 YDEGEE come from the germline V gene. CDR3 length equals 11 residues. Trimming left V 0 bases short and J 8 bases short, with 5 bases between. CDR3 residues: CASSLVGGYTF. CDR3 in DNA: TGTGCCAGCAGCTTGGTGGGGGGCTACACCTTC.

The chain combines TRBV20-1 with TRBJ2-5, with TRBD1 identical over 9 bases. The CDR3 has 20 residues. CDR1 is DFQATT, CDR2 SNEGSKA, per germline (reference sequence). V was clipped by 2 bases and J by 4 bases; unmatched bases: 23. CDR3 in DNA: TGCAGTGCTAGACCTCCGGGACAGGGATTGGGGGGGGCGTTTGGAGAGACCCAGTACTTC. As protein: CSARPPGQGLGGAFGETQYF.